This T cell receptor (beta chain) was profiled in a study of T cell changes during pregnancy in multiple sclerosis (dated by TCRdb to the late 2010s). The study in broad terms: The study examined how the T cell repertoire changed over the course of pregnancy in women with multiple sclerosis.

Receptor libraries were prepared by the immunoSEQ multiplex PCR assay. The source is immuneACCESS, and TCRdb retained only in-frame sequences with V and J called. Part of the clones is not carried over; for the studies checked, unresolved V genes explain less than half of this, and the remainder is unexplained. Across this sample there are roughly 60,000 clones, with roughly 89% seen only once. In total, the top ten clones hold more than 1.3% of the sample. CDR1 and CDR2, per the germline V gene, are SGHRS and YFSETQ. The CDR3 measures 17 amino acids from cysteine to phenylalanine. Kept here is only the CDR3 DNA, which spans 51 bases and is read in frame from base 1. Trimming takes 0 bases off V and 1 base off J; junction bases not matched to a gene: 5. In its sample, this clone was seen a few times. No antigen is known for it. No base quality information exists; no much larger clone differs at one position.

The sample here was peripheral blood, taken in the second trimester of pregnancy. The chain employs TRBV5-1 and TRBJ2-2, and TRBD1 matches 8 of the central bases. This clonotype originated in a female donor with multiple sclerosis, enrolled in a pregnancy study. The CDR3 amino acid sequence is: CASSLAFGQGNTGELFF. The DNA reads as follows: TGCGCCAGCAGCTTGGCATTCGGACAGGGGAACACCGGGGAGCTGTTTTTT.